Shown below are 25 T cell receptor beta chains from a single sample sequenced in a study of T cells expressing NK-cell markers. TCRdb re-called the 5' RACE reads and gives one entry per CDR3 protein, without DNA. Its clone listing holds 300,000 or so distinct CDR3 sequences. Sequenced sample: blood T cells: a sorted CD56 or NKG2C T cell subset, CD4+ or CD8+ T cells, or bulk PBMC T cells (not recorded which). All receptors derive from a woman aged 18 to 75 in good health.

The V gene is TRBV10-3, the J gene TRBJ2-1. The CDR3 is made up of 13 amino acids. Per the germline V gene, CDR1 is ENHRY and CDR2 is SYGVKD. The CDR3 protein is CAIGSDSYNEQFF.

This sequence joins TRBV11-1 and TRBJ2-1; TCRdb designates TRBD1, a call that cannot be tested without DNA. The CDR3 totals 15 residues. The germline V gene has CDR1 SGHAT and CDR2 FQDESV (reference sequence). Here the CDR3 reads CASSLDPGGYNEQFF.

The gene calls are TRBV12-3 or TRBV12-4 and TRBJ2-7. The CDR3 length is 14 residues. CDR3 sequence: CASSLREKAYEQYF.

This sequence joins TRBV29-1 and TRBJ2-7. The CDR3 length is 12 residues. Germline V lookup: CDR1 SQVTM, CDR2 ANQGSEA. The CDR3 sequence is CSVEGEPSEQYF.

The chain couples TRBV4-2 to TRBJ2-5; TCRdb returns TRBD2, unconfirmable since there is no DNA. Germline lookup yields CDR1 LGHNA and CDR2 YNFKEQ. The CDR3 is made up of 16 amino acids. CDR3 residues: CASSQEVAGGEQTQYF.

The chain has TRBV5-1 and TRBJ2-1. CDR3 length: 14 residues. Looked up from germline, CDR1 is SGHRS and CDR2 is YFSETQ. The CDR3 region is CASSLGRPRNEQFF.

This chain uses TRBV19 with TRBJ2-1; the TCRdb D gene call, TRBD2, has no DNA to confirm it. The CDR3 length is 14 residues. Germline V gene sequence: CDR1 LNHDA, CDR2 SQIVND (reference sequence). CDR3 sequence reads: CASSWRGNYNEQFF.

J is TRBJ1-1 and V is TRBV3-1. In germline, CDR1 is LGHDT, CDR2 YNNKEL (reference sequence). CDR3 length: 14 residues. The CDR3 sequence: CASSQGLLVGEAFF.

The chain uses TRBV6-2 or TRBV6-3 and TRBJ2-1. Germline V gene lookup returns CDR1 MNHEY and CDR2 SVGEGT. The CDR3 contains 13 residues. The CDR3 reads CASSYQLHNEQFF.

V usage is TRBV12-3 or TRBV12-4 and J usage is TRBJ2-1; TCRdb's D call, TRBD1, is unchecked because there is no DNA. The CDR3 runs to 15 residues. CDR3 residues: CASSASARLFYEQFF.

The chain carries TRBV20-1 and TRBJ2-1; TCRdb names TRBD2, which stays unverified in the absence of DNA. The CDR3 has 16 amino acids. CDR1 DFQATT and CDR2 SNEGSKA come from the germline V gene (reference sequence). CDR3 protein: CSAGKVAGPPHNEQFF.

The rearrangement joins TRBV28 to TRBJ1-2. This CDR3 region has 15 residues. The V gene's germline CDR1 is MDHEN and CDR2 SYDVKM. CDR3 in amino acids: CASSRRQRLNYGYTF.

The rearrangement joins TRBV27 to TRBJ1-5. Germline V gene sequence: CDR1 MNHEY, CDR2 SMNVEV (reference sequence). The CDR3 has 14 residues. This chain's CDR3 is CASSLRASYQPQHF.

The chain links TRBV18 to TRBJ1-6. The germline V gene has CDR1 KGHSH and CDR2 LQKENI. The CDR3 loop spans 15 amino acids. CDR3 loop: CASSRSMSEGNTLHF. Variable domain in full (rest from reference TRBV18 and TRBJ1-6): NAGVMQNPRHLVRRRGQEARLRCSPMKGHSHVYWYRQLPEEGLKFMVYLQKENIIDESGMPKERFSAEFPKEGPSILRIQQVVRGDSAAYFCASSRSMSEGNTLHFGNGTRLTVT.

The chain is built from TRBV29-1 and TRBJ1-2; TCRdb's D gene call, TRBD1, goes unchecked for lack of DNA. Germline V lookup: CDR1 SQVTM, CDR2 ANQGSEA. The CDR3 extends over 15 amino acids. Here the CDR3 reads CSVEDRPAGPFGYTF.

The rearrangement joins TRBV20-1 to TRBJ2-4; the TRBD2 assignment by TCRdb is unverifiable without DNA. CDR1 is DFQATT, CDR2 SNEGSKA, per germline (reference sequence). The CDR3 totals 17 residues. The chain's CDR3 is CSARDSVSGSTKNIQYF.

The chain carries TRBV5-1 and TRBJ2-7; the D call from TCRdb, TRBD1, cannot be confirmed without DNA. The length of the CDR3 is 17 residues. Germline V gene sequence: CDR1 SGHRS, CDR2 YFSETQ. CDR3 protein: CASSSQLTGTASYEQYF.

The V and J genes are TRBV12-3 or TRBV12-4 and TRBJ1-5; TCRdb calls TRBD1, which cannot be checked without DNA. The CDR3 spans 15 residues. The CDR3 here is CATSGRDSLSQPQHF.

The chain carries TRBV29-1 and TRBJ2-1; TCRdb proposes TRBD2, but this gene call is untestable without DNA. Germline V gene lookup returns CDR1 SQVTM and CDR2 ANQGSEA. The CDR3 is 14 amino acids. The CDR3: CSVVYWRGGNEQFF.

The chain links TRBV5-1 to TRBJ2-7; there is no DNA to check the TCRdb D call of TRBD2. CDR1 and CDR2 from the germline V gene are SGHRS and YFSETQ. The CDR3 extends over 18 amino acids. This CDR3 is CASSQTGVGWTSGIWQYF.

V gene TRBV7-6 combines with J gene TRBJ2-1. The CDR3 is 11 residues long. CDR1 and CDR2 from the germline V gene are SGHVS and FNYEAQ. CDR3 protein: CASSFYGEQFF.

This sequence joins TRBV6-2 or TRBV6-3 and TRBJ2-3; as DNA is missing, the TRBD1 call by TCRdb cannot be tested. CDR1 and CDR2 (germline): MNHEY, SVGEGT. CDR3 length: 14 amino acids. CDR3 sequence: CASRRGGLPDTQYF.

The V gene is TRBV24-1, the J gene TRBJ2-3. The CDR3 runs 15 residues. Germline CDR1 reads KGHDR; CDR2 reads SFDVKD. The CDR3 loop reads CATSETNPTTDTQYF.

This chain joins TRBV7-3 and TRBJ2-3; TCRdb selects TRBD1, and the lack of DNA leaves this call unchecked. In germline, CDR1 is SGHTA, CDR2 FQGTGA. CDR3 length: 15 residues. Here the CDR3 reads CASSLSGLPTDTQYF.

Here the CDR3 reads CSVAAGVYGYTF. This sequence joins TRBV29-1 and TRBJ1-2; TCRdb indicates TRBD1, and absent DNA this call remains unverified. This CDR3 comprises 12 residues. Germline V gene data show CDR1 as SQVTM and CDR2 as ANQGSEA.